Listed below are T cell receptor beta chains from one sample, sequenced in a study of metastatic and nonmetastatic thyroid tumors. MiXCR reprocessed the PCR reads for TCRdb. The sample has some 28,000 clones, 15% to 20% seen once. Material for sequencing was blood. These receptors were collected from a female donor with papillary thyroid cancer or a benign thyroid nodule (not recorded which). Some clones in this sample may be carry-over from other donors' samples. Both conserved end residues are part of each CDR3. A D gene is named only where the DNA matches it firmly. Size is stated for part of the rows, as once, few or many counts, or as a class when the clone is expanded.

>TRBV12-3/TRBV12-4|.|.|TRBJ2-3
CASSFYIRTDTQYF
TGTGCCAGCAGTTTCTACATAAGGACAGATACGCAGTATTTT
>TRBV11-2|TRBD1|.|TRBJ2-7
CASSLGTGRYEQYF
TGTGCCAGCAGCTTAGGGACAGGGAGGTACGAGCAGTACTTC
>TRBV24-1|TRBD2|many|TRBJ2-5
CATSDSGTSFQETQYF
TGTGCCACCAGTGATTCCGGGACTAGCTTCCAAGAGACCCAGTACTTC
>TRBV5-5|.|many|TRBJ1-4
CASSPEREGVEKLFF
TGTGCCAGCAGCCCGGAAAGAGAGGGAGTTGAAAAACTGTTTTTT
>TRBV20-1|.|many|TRBJ1-1
CSAILEGLEAFF
TGCAGTGCTATCCTAGAAGGGCTTGAAGCTTTCTTT
>TRBV30|TRBD2|.|TRBJ2-7
CAWIEPGGEYEQYF
TGTGCCTGGATCGAACCGGGAGGTGAATACGAGCAGTACTTC
>TRBV10-2|.|.|TRBJ2-7
CASSPGCSSYEQYF
TGCGCCAGCAGTCCCGGGTGTAGCTCCTACGAGCAGTACTTC
>TRBV20-1|TRBD2|.|TRBJ2-2
CSARGGRSAGELFF
TGCAGTGCTAGAGGCGGGAGGTCCGCCGGGGAGCTGTTTTTT
>TRBV30|.|many|TRBJ2-3
CAWSAPGGTQYF
TGTGCCTGGAGTGCCCCCGGTGGTACGCAGTATTTT
>TRBV10-3|.|.|TRBJ1-6
CAISETSDSLLHF
TGTGCCATCAGTGAAACTTCCGACTCACTGCTCCACTTT
>TRBV5-5|.|many|TRBJ2-1
CASSYGTSSLVQFF
TGTGCCAGCAGCTATGGGACTTCGTCGTTGGTGCAGTTCTTC
>TRBV20-1|.|many|TRBJ1-1
CSASPMNTEAFF
TGCAGTGCCAGTCCCATGAACACTGAAGCTTTCTTT
>TRBV11-2|.|.|TRBJ2-1
CASSAGPGETGNEQFF
TGTGCCAGCAGCGCGGGACCGGGAGAGACGGGGAATGAGCAGTTCTTC
>TRBV24-1|.|many|TRBJ2-5
CATSDSRDAFQETQYF
TGTGCCACCAGTGATTCCCGGGACGCCTTCCAAGAGACCCAGTACTTC
>TRBV18|.|many|TRBJ2-2
CASSLTNTGELFF
TGTGCCAGCTCACTAACGAACACCGGGGAGCTGTTTTTT
>TRBV9|.|many|TRBJ1-1
CASSATVGTEAFF
TGTGCCAGCAGCGCCACTGTGGGGACTGAAGCTTTCTTT